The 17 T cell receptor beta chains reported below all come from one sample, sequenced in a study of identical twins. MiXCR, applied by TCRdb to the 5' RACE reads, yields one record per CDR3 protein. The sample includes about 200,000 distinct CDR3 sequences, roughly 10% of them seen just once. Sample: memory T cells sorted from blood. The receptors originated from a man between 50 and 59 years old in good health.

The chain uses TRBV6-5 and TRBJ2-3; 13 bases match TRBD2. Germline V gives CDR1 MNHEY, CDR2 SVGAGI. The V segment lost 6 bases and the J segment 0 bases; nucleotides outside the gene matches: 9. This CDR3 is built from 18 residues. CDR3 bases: TGTGCCAGCAGCTTACTAGCGGGGGGGGCGACTAGCACAGATACGCAGTATTTT. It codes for CASSLLAGGATSTDTQYF.

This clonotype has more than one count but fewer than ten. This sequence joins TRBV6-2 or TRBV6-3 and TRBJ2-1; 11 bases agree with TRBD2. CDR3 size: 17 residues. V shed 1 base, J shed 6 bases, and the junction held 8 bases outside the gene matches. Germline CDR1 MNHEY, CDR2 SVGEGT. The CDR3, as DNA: TGTGCCAGCAGTTACTGGAAACTAGCGGGGGTATTCAATGAGCAGTTCTTC. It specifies CASSYWKLAGVFNEQFF.

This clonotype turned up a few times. The chain's CDR3 is CASSISGRSNNEQFF. The CDR3 nucleotides read TGTGCCAGTAGTATATCCGGGCGATCAAACAATGAGCAGTTCTTC. The rearrangement joins TRBV19 to TRBJ2-1; no reliable D call. V shed 2 bases and J shed 5 bases, with 13 bases lying between them. The CDR3 totals 15 residues. Germline assignment: CDR1 LNHDA and CDR2 SQIVND (reference sequence).

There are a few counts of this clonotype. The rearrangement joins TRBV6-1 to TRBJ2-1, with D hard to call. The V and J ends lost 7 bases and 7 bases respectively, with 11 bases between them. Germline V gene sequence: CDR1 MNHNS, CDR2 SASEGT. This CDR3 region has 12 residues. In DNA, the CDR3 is TGTGCCAGCATGAGAGTTGCAAATGAGCAGTTCTTC. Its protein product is CASMRVANEQFF.

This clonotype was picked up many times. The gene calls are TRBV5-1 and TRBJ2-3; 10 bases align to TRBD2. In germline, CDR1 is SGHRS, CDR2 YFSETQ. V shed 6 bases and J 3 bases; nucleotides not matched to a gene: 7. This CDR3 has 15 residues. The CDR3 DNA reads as TGCGCCAGCACTACTAGCGGGGTCAGAACAGATACGCAGTATTTT. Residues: CASTTSGVRTDTQYF.

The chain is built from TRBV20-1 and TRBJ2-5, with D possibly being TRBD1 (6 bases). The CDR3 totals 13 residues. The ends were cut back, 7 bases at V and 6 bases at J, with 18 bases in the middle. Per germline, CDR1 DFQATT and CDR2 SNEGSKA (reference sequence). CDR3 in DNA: TGCAGTGGCACACTGGCAGGGGTGAAGACCCAGTACTTC. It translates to CSGTLAGVKTQYF.

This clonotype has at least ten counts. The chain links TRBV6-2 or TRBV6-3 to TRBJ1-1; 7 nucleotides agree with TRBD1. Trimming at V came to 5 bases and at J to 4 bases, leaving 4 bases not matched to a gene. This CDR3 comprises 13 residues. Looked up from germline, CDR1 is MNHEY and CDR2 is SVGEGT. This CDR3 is CASSKTGITEAFF. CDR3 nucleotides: TGTGCCAGCAGTAAGACAGGGATCACTGAAGCTTTCTTT.

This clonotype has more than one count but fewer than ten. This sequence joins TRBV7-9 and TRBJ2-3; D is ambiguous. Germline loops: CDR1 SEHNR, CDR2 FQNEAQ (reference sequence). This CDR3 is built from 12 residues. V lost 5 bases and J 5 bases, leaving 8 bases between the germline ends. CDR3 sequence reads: CASSPHQDTQYF. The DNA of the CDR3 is TGTGCCAGCAGCCCTCACCAAGATACGCAGTATTTT.

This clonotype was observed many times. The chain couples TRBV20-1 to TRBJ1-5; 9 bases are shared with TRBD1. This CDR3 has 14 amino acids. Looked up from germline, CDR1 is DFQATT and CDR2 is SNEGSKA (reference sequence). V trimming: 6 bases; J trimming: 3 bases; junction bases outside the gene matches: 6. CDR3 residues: CSASGTGLNQPQHF. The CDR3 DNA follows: TGCAGTGCGTCCGGGACAGGGCTCAATCAGCCCCAGCATTTT.

Here the CDR3 reads CASSDLYGQMNTEAFF. The CDR3 DNA reads as TGTGCCAGCAGCGATCTCTATGGACAGATGAACACTGAAGCTTTCTTT. The chain recombines TRBV12-3 or TRBV12-4 with TRBJ1-1, with D maybe TRBD1 (6 bases). The CDR3 has 16 amino acids. Deletions cut 6 bases from V and 0 bases from J, with 17 bases between.

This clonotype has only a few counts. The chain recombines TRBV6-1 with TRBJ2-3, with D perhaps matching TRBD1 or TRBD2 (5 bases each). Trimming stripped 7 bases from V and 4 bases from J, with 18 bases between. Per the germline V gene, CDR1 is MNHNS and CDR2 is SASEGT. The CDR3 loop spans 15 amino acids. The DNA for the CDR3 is TGTGCCAGCATCAACGGACACCCCGGGGCAGATACGCAGTATTTT. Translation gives CASINGHPGADTQYF.

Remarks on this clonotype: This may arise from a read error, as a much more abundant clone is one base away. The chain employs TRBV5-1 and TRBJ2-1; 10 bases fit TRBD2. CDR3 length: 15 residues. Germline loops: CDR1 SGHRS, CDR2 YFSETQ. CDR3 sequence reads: CASGLGLAGEGEQFF. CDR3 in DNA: TGCGCCAGCGGCTTGGGGCTAGCGGGAGAGGGTGAGCAGTTCTTC.

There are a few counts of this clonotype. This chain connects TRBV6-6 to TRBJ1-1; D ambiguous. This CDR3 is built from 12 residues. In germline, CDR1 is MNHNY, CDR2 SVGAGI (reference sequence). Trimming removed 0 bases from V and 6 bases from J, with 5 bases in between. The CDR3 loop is CASSYSLSEAFF. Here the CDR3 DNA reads TGTGCCAGCAGTTACTCACTGTCTGAAGCTTTCTTT.

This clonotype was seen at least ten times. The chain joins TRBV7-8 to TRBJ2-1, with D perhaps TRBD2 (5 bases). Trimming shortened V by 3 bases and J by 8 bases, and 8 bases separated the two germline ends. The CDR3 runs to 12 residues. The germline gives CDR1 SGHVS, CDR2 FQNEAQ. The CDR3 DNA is TGTGCCAGCAGCTTGGGAGTGGATGAGCAGTTCTTC. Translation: CASSLGVDEQFF.

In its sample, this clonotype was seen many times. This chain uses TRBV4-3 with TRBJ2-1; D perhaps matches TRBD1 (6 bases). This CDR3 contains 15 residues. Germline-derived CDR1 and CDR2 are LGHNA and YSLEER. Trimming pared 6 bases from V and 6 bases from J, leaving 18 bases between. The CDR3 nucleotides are TGCGCCAGCAGTCCCACGCAGGGGCTGGTCAATGAGCAGTTCTTC. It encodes CASSPTQGLVNEQFF.

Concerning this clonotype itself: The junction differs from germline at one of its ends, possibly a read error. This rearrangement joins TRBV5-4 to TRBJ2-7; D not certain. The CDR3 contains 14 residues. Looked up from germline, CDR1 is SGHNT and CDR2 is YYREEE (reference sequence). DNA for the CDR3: TGTGCCAGCAGCCTAACGACTGGAACCTACGAGCAGTGCTTC. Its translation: CASSLTTGTYEQCF.

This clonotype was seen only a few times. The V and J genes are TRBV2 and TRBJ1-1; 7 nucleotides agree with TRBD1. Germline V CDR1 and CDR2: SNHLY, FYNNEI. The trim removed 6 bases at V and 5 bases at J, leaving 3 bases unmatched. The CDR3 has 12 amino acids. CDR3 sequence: CASRQGGTEAFF. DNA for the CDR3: TGTGCCAGCAGGCAGGGGGGTACTGAAGCTTTCTTT.